The next 32 T cell receptor beta chains were all read from a single sample in a study of CD8+ T cells in alopecia areata (dated by TCRdb to the late 2010s). The library was made by the immunoSEQ multiplex PCR assay. For TCR sequencing, RNA was extracted from every sample and reverse transcribed into cDNA to serve as template. TCRdb retrieved this table from immuneACCESS and kept in-frame rearrangements only. Not all clones are present; in checked studies, unresolved V genes account for under half, and no reason is known for the remainder. This sample has 150,000 to 200,000 clones in its table, and just under 65% of those were observed once. Of the sample, about 1.3% is held by the ten largest clones. The treatment or condition tag for this specimen amounts to: oral pan-JAK inhibitor, 5-10 mg twice daily. The sequencing used CD4+ T cells sorted from blood, collected at week 49, from a patient treated with tofacitinib. Receptor source: a human donor with alopecia areata.

The chain joins TRBV29-1 to TRBJ1-2; TRBD1 matches 9 bases. Germline V CDR1 and CDR2: SQVTM, ANQGSEA. V lost 7 bases to trimming and J lost 6 bases; unmatched junction nucleotides: 12. The CDR3 is 14 amino acids. In DNA form, the CDR3 reads TGCAGCGCGGTCGGGACAGGGATATTCAATGGCTACACCTTC. This translates into CSAVGTGIFNGYTF.

The chain links TRBV29-1 to TRBJ1-2; the D gene is possibly TRBD1 (5 bases). The V gene's germline CDR1 is SQVTM and CDR2 ANQGSEA. There are 10 residues in the CDR3. Trimming removed 5 bases at V and 8 bases at J, with 9 bases between. The CDR3 is CSVWGKGYTF. DNA of the CDR3: TGCAGCGTTTGGGGCAAAGGCTACACCTTC.

This sequence joins TRBV6-5 and TRBJ2-3; 10 nucleotides line up with TRBD2. This CDR3 is built from 14 residues. Germline V gene sequence: CDR1 MNHEY, CDR2 SVGAGI. Germline trimming cut 2 bases from V and 6 bases from J; bases unmatched to any gene: 2. The CDR3: CASSYLAGADTQYF. CDR3 bases: TGTGCCAGCAGTTACCTAGCGGGGGCGGATACGCAGTATTTT.

Of note for this clone: This sample also contains other DNA sequences that code for the same CDR3. The gene calls are TRBV5-6 and TRBJ1-2; 7 bases are a match to TRBD1. Losses at the gene ends were 4 bases for V and 2 bases for J; bases not matched to a gene: 2. Per the germline V gene, CDR1 is SGHDT and CDR2 is YYEEEE. The CDR3 runs 13 residues. This chain's CDR3 is CASSQQGNYGYTF. The CDR3 nucleotides read TGTGCCAGCAGCCAACAGGGGAACTATGGCTACACCTTC.

The rearrangement uses TRBV27 and TRBJ2-1; TRBD2 matches 9 bases. Looked up from germline, CDR1 is MNHEY and CDR2 is SMNVEV (reference sequence). This CDR3 contains 14 residues. Trimming removed 6 bases from V and 2 bases from J; junction bases left unmatched: 2. This chain's CDR3 is CASRERGAYNEQFF. The CDR3 DNA reads as TGTGCCAGCAGAGAGCGGGGGGCCTACAATGAGCAGTTCTTC.

The J gene is TRBJ2-1, the V gene TRBV30, with D perhaps matching TRBD1 or TRBD2 (6 bases each). In germline, CDR1 is GTSNPN, CDR2 SVGIG (reference sequence). Trimming cost V 3 bases and J 3 bases, with 12 bases left between them. The CDR3 is 14 residues long. The CDR3 protein is CAWRWGAFYNEQFF. The CDR3 DNA is TGTGCCTGGAGGTGGGGGGCCTTCTACAATGAGCAGTTCTTC.

The chain employs TRBV2 and TRBJ1-4, with 10 bases fitting TRBD1. The CDR3 length is 14 residues. Germline assignment: CDR1 SNHLY and CDR2 FYNNEI. J lost 8 bases, V lost 10 bases, and 10 bases had no gene match. CDR3 sequence: CATNTGQGGEKLFF. The CDR3 bases are TGTGCCACCAATACAGGACAGGGGGGCGAAAAACTGTTTTTT.

J is TRBJ1-2 and V is TRBV30; D remains unclear. The CDR3 contains 14 residues. Germline V gene data show CDR1 as GTSNPN and CDR2 as SVGIG (reference sequence). Between the trimmed V and J ends, which lost 4 bases and 0 bases, there was a span of 12 bases. The CDR3 spells CAWNRVSANYGYTF. CDR3 coding DNA: TGTGCCTGGAATAGGGTCAGCGCTAACTATGGCTACACCTTC.

In this sample, this clone turned up a few times. This chain joins TRBV27 and TRBJ2-7; D assignment may be TRBD1 or TRBD2 (5 bases each). From germline, CDR1 is MNHEY and CDR2 SMNVEV (reference sequence). Deletions cut 4 bases from V and 3 bases from J, with 16 bases between. This CDR3 contains 15 residues. In DNA, the CDR3 is TGTGCCAGCAGTTCCCCCGGGACGAGTAACTACGAGCAGTACTTC. Protein: CASSSPGTSNYEQYF.

The table lists this clone with a few counts. V usage is TRBV30 and J usage is TRBJ1-1; D gene unclear. The V and J ends lost 4 bases and 0 bases respectively, with 9 bases between them. The CDR3 spans 13 residues. CDR1 GTSNPN and CDR2 SVGIG come from the germline V gene (reference sequence). The chain's CDR3 is CAWKNGMNTEAFF. The CDR3 DNA is TGTGCCTGGAAAAACGGCATGAACACTGAAGCTTTCTTT. Supplemented by reference TRBV30 and TRBJ1-1, the full variable domain reads SQTIHQWPATLVQPVGSPLSLECTVEGTSNPNLYWYRQAAGRGLQLLFYSVGIGQISSEVPQNLSASRPQDRQFILSSKKLLLSDSGFYLCAWKNGMNTEAFFGQGTRLTVV.

In this sample, this clone turned up many times. The chain couples TRBV2 to TRBJ1-5; possible D gene TRBD1, 5 bases. The V and J ends lost 6 bases and 0 bases respectively, with 15 bases between them. CDR1 and CDR2 from the germline V gene are SNHLY and FYNNEI. The CDR3 has 16 residues. CDR3 coding DNA: TGTGCCAGCAGCGGTGGACAAGTTTATAGCAATCAGCCCCAGCATTTT. Translation gives CASSGGQVYSNQPQHF.

V is TRBV2 and J is TRBJ1-6; 7 bases match TRBD1. With V trimmed by 6 bases and J by 10 bases, 9 bases remained unmatched. The germline V gene has CDR1 SNHLY and CDR2 FYNNEI. This CDR3 spans 14 amino acids. The CDR3 sequence is CASSAWDSKSPLHF. CDR3 sequence (DNA): TGTGCCAGCAGCGCCTGGGACAGCAAATCACCCCTCCACTTT.

The chain uses TRBV30 and TRBJ1-1; the D is unclear. There are 13 residues in the CDR3. CDR1 and CDR2 from the germline V gene are GTSNPN and SVGIG (reference sequence). Trimming shortened V by 2 bases and J by 10 bases, and 17 bases separated the two germline ends. CDR3 protein: CAWSHSHLAAAFF. CDR3 DNA sequence: TGTGCCTGGAGTCATTCCCATCTAGCCGCAGCTTTCTTT.

This clone has just a few counts. The rearrangement links TRBV6-1 to TRBJ2-5, with TRBD2 identical over 12 bases. The germline V gene encodes CDR1 MNHNS and CDR2 SASEGT. This CDR3 contains 15 residues. The J segment lost 3 bases and the V segment lost 6 bases, leaving 5 bases of the junction unmatched. The CDR3 sequence: CASSRRLAGEETQYF. In DNA form, the CDR3 reads TGTGCCAGCAGCCGCCGACTAGCGGGGGAAGAGACCCAGTACTTC.

For this clone: This CDR3 is also generated by other DNA sequences in the sample. The chain employs TRBV5-1 and TRBJ2-5; D is possibly TRBD1 (6 bases). V lost 2 bases, J lost 1 base, and 9 bases lay in between. The CDR3 contains 14 residues. Per the germline V gene, CDR1 is SGHRS and CDR2 is YFSETQ. CDR3 sequence: CASSFRTVQETQYF. CDR3 sequence (DNA): TGCGCCAGCAGCTTCCGGACAGTCCAAGAGACCCAGTACTTC.

J is TRBJ1-2 and V is TRBV30; D may be TRBD1 (6 bases). The CDR3 runs to 13 residues. The V end lost 1 base, the J end lost 4 bases, and 10 bases lay between the germline ends. Germline V gives CDR1 GTSNPN, CDR2 SVGIG (reference sequence). CDR3 nucleotide sequence: TGTGCCTGGAGTGCGGGGGGCGGCTATGGCTACACCTTC. Its protein product is CAWSAGGGYGYTF.

This chain connects TRBV2 to TRBJ1-5; D is possibly TRBD1 (5 bases). The CDR3 loop spans 16 amino acids. With 6 bases removed from V and 0 bases from J, the gap between germline ends came to 15 bases. The germline gives CDR1 SNHLY, CDR2 FYNNEI. The CDR3 sequence: CASRESGTYSNQPQHF. The CDR3 bases are TGTGCCAGCAGAGAATCAGGGACTTATAGCAATCAGCCCCAGCATTTT.

This chain uses TRBV5-1 with TRBJ2-5, with D unresolved. V dropped 5 bases and J dropped 4 bases, with 6 bases sitting between them. Germline-derived CDR1 and CDR2 are SGHRS and YFSETQ. This CDR3 has 11 amino acids. CDR3 loop: CASSWGETQYF. The CDR3 DNA reads as TGCGCCAGCAGTTGGGGAGAGACCCAGTACTTC. Complete variable domain (other parts from reference TRBV5-1 and TRBJ2-5): KAGVTQTPRYLIKTRGQQVTLSCSPISGHRSVSWYQQTPGQGLQFLFEYFSETQRNKGNFPGRFSGRQFSNSRSEMNVSTLELGDSALYLCASSWGETQYFGPGTRLLVL.

The gene calls are TRBV18 and TRBJ1-3; no clear D. Trimming took 2 bases from V and 4 from J, leaving 15 bases between them. The CDR3 consists of 16 residues. Germline V gene sequence: CDR1 KGHSH, CDR2 LQKENI. CDR3 in amino acids: CASSPSYSRRGNTIYF. The CDR3 DNA reads as TGTGCCAGCTCACCATCCTACTCCAGGAGGGGAAACACCATATATTTT.

The chain carries TRBV7-3 and TRBJ2-1; 13 positions agree with TRBD2. The CDR3 totals 15 residues. Per the germline V gene, CDR1 is SGHTA and CDR2 is FQGTGA. V lost 3 bases, J lost 6 bases, and 2 bases stayed unmatched. Here the CDR3 reads CASSLGLAGTNEQFF. As DNA, the CDR3 is TGTGCCAGCAGCTTGGGACTAGCGGGGACCAATGAGCAGTTCTTC.

The rearrangement uses TRBV25-1 and TRBJ1-3, with D possibly TRBD1 on 5 matching bases. The CDR3 contains 15 residues. Trimming stripped 2 bases from V and 2 bases from J, with 10 bases between. The germline V gene has CDR1 MGHDK and CDR2 SYGVNS. The CDR3 loop reads CASSEPQGTGNTIYF. CDR3 nucleotides: TGTGCCAGCAGTGAACCTCAGGGTACTGGAAACACCATATATTTT.

V and J are TRBV7-8 and TRBJ2-2; 13 bases map to TRBD2. CDR1 is SGHVS and CDR2 is FQNEAQ in the germline V gene. The CDR3 is 17 amino acids. V gave up 5 bases and J gave up 4 bases; unmatched junction bases: 7. Here the CDR3 DNA reads TGTGCCAGCAGCCCCAAACGGACTAGCGGGGGCACCGGGGAGCTGTTTTTT. This gives the protein CASSPKRTSGGTGELFF.

The J gene is TRBJ1-5, the V gene TRBV27; 9 nucleotides agree with TRBD1. The germline gives CDR1 MNHEY, CDR2 SMNVEV (reference sequence). The ends lost 6 bases at V and 1 base at J; junction bases unmatched: 4. The length of the CDR3 is 15 residues. The CDR3 protein is CASRPGTGSNQPQHF. The CDR3 DNA reads TGTGCCAGCAGGCCCGGGACAGGGAGCAATCAGCCCCAGCATTTT.

The chain combines TRBV5-6 with TRBJ1-1; tentatively, D is TRBD1 (5 bases). V lost 4 bases and J lost 3, with 10 bases in between. This CDR3 is 13 amino acids long. CDR1 SGHDT and CDR2 YYEEEE come from the germline V gene. The DNA of the CDR3 is TGTGCCAGCAGCATCGACAGTTACACTGAAGCTTTCTTT. Amino acid sequence: CASSIDSYTEAFF.

A note on this clone: Other DNA sequences in the same sample also yield this CDR3. This chain uses TRBV5-1 with TRBJ1-5, with D uncertain. Germline CDR1 SGHRS, CDR2 YFSETQ. The CDR3 runs 14 residues. With 4 bases removed from V and 0 bases from J, the gap between germline ends came to 8 bases. CDR3 DNA sequence: TGCGCCAGCAGCCCGGGAGATAGCAATCAGCCCCAGCATTTT. Translated, it gives CASSPGDSNQPQHF.

The V and J genes are TRBV15 and TRBJ1-1, with 9 bases lining up with TRBD1. Trimming at V came to 3 bases and at J to 0 bases, leaving 2 bases not matched to a gene. The CDR3 consists of 15 residues. Germline values: CDR1 LNHNV, CDR2 YYDKDF (reference sequence). The DNA for the CDR3 is TGTGCCACCAGCAGTGGGGACAGGGTGAACACTGAAGCTTTCTTT. Its protein product is CATSSGDRVNTEAFF.

This chain connects TRBV30 to TRBJ1-1; 10 bases map to TRBD1. This CDR3 is built from 13 residues. V lost 2 bases to trimming and J lost 8 bases; unmatched junction nucleotides: 5. Germline lookup yields CDR1 GTSNPN and CDR2 SVGIG (reference sequence). The CDR3 loop is CAWSWGQGIEAFF. The CDR3 region has the DNA TGTGCCTGGAGTTGGGGACAGGGGATCGAAGCTTTCTTT.

This clone appeared a single time. This chain links TRBV30 with TRBJ1-1; D may be TRBD1 (5 bases). The CDR3 totals 13 residues. V was pared by 0 bases and J by 10 bases, with 15 bases between. Germline assignment: CDR1 GTSNPN and CDR2 SVGIG (reference sequence). As DNA, the CDR3 is TGTGCCTGGAGTGTAAATGGGGGGTCTGGAGCTTTCTTT. It translates to CAWSVNGGSGAFF.

The chain links TRBV6-5 to TRBJ2-5, with 8 bases that match TRBD1. CDR1 is MNHEY and CDR2 is SVGAGI in the germline V gene. The CDR3 spans 14 residues. With V trimmed by 3 bases and J by 3 bases, 3 bases remained unmatched. CDR3 in amino acids: CASSYTTGEETQYF. The CDR3 bases are TGTGCCAGCAGTTATACGACAGGGGAAGAGACCCAGTACTTC.

J is TRBJ2-5 and V is TRBV18; D perhaps matches TRBD2 (5 bases). V was trimmed by 4 bases and J by 2 bases, leaving 14 bases between them. The CDR3 runs 15 residues. Germline CDR1 reads KGHSH; CDR2 reads LQKENI. In DNA, the CDR3 is TGTGCCAGCTCACTCTATCTGCGGAGGCAAGAGACCCAGTACTTC. Its protein is CASSLYLRRQETQYF.

This clone was seen a single time. V and J are TRBV6-6 and TRBJ2-2; D is unclear. The germline V gene encodes CDR1 MNHNY and CDR2 SVGAGI (reference sequence). V lost 8 bases, J lost 1 base, and 8 bases lay in between. This CDR3 contains 13 residues. The CDR3 reads CASGPGNTGELFF. DNA for the CDR3: TGTGCCAGCGGACCGGGGAACACCGGGGAGCTGTTTTTT.

The chain combines TRBV15 with TRBJ1-4; D remains ambiguous. The ends were cut back, 0 bases at V and 7 bases at J, with 12 bases in the middle. The CDR3 is 15 residues long. Germline values: CDR1 LNHNV, CDR2 YYDKDF (reference sequence). The CDR3 loop reads CATSRDAHVGEKLFF. Here the CDR3 DNA reads TGTGCCACCAGCAGAGATGCGCATGTGGGTGAAAAACTGTTTTTT.